The rows below give T cell receptor beta chains drawn from one sample of a study of shared clonotypes between healthy human individuals. Profiled with immunoSEQ multiplex PCR; TCRdb holds only in-frame clones, not every one. The sample consists of roughly 700,000 clones, roughly 88% of them appearing once. Sequenced: memory CD8+ T cells from PBMCs. The source is a young man in good health. Some clones in this sample may be carry-over from other donors' samples. Each CDR3 is given with its conserved first and last residue. D genes are given only for firm matches. Clone size is not always given. Where it is, it says once, few, many or a class for expanded clones.

j_gene: TRBJ2-1
v_gene: TRBV28
d_gene: .
abundance: .
CDR3aa: CASSFTHGGHEQFF
CDR3nt: TGTGCCAGCAGTTTTACCCACGGGGGGCATGAGCAGTTCTTC

j_gene: TRBJ2-7
v_gene: TRBV21-1
d_gene: .
abundance: .
CDR3aa: CASTFSGRSIPYEQYF
CDR3nt: TGTGCCAGCACTTTTTCGGGACGGAGCATACCCTACGAGCAGTACTTC

j_gene: TRBJ2-7
v_gene: TRBV27
d_gene: TRBD1
abundance: .
CDR3aa: CASSTIPYRETGEASREQYF
CDR3nt: TGTGCCAGCAGTACTATACCATACCGGGAGACAGGGGAGGCGTCGCGCGAGCAGTACTTC

j_gene: TRBJ2-7
v_gene: TRBV7-2
d_gene: .
abundance: .
CDR3aa: CASSAGSGEQYF
CDR3nt: TGTGCCAGCAGCGCCGGATCGGGGGAGCAGTACTTC

j_gene: TRBJ2-3
v_gene: TRBV7-9
d_gene: TRBD1
abundance: .
CDR3aa: CASSGRQGISTDTQYF
CDR3nt: TGTGCCAGCAGCGGGCGACAGGGGATTAGCACAGATACGCAGTATTTT

j_gene: TRBJ2-7
v_gene: TRBV6-6
d_gene: .
abundance: .
CDR3aa: CASSYQVKVDEQYF
CDR3nt: TGTGCCAGCAGTTATCAGGTCAAAGTGGACGAGCAGTACTTC

j_gene: TRBJ1-1
v_gene: TRBV6-5
d_gene: .
abundance: .
CDR3aa: CASSYGRGGTEAFF
CDR3nt: TGTGCCAGCAGTTACGGCAGGGGTGGGACTGAAGCTTTCTTT

j_gene: TRBJ2-4
v_gene: TRBV5-1
d_gene: .
abundance: .
CDR3aa: CASSLPTRLENIQYF
CDR3nt: TGCGCCAGCAGCCTCCCCACCCGACTGGAAAACATTCAGTACTTC

j_gene: TRBJ1-3
v_gene: TRBV27
d_gene: TRBD1
abundance: .
CDR3aa: CARGQNGSGNTIYF
CDR3nt: TGTGCCAGGGGACAGAACGGCTCTGGAAACACCATATATTTT

j_gene: TRBJ2-4
v_gene: TRBV14
d_gene: .
abundance: .
CDR3aa: CASSQVGEKNIQYF
CDR3nt: TGTGCCAGCAGCCAAGTAGGGGAAAAAAACATTCAGTACTTC

j_gene: TRBJ2-7
v_gene: TRBV7-9
d_gene: .
abundance: .
CDR3aa: CASSLEFRYEQYF
CDR3nt: TGTGCCAGCAGCTTGGAATTTCGGTACGAGCAGTACTTC

j_gene: TRBJ2-7
v_gene: TRBV27
d_gene: TRBD1
abundance: .
CDR3aa: CASAPLLGTGAHEQYF
CDR3nt: TGTGCCAGCGCCCCGCTCCTCGGGACAGGGGCCCACGAGCAGTACTTC

j_gene: TRBJ1-5
v_gene: TRBV21-1
d_gene: .
abundance: .
CDR3aa: CASSNRSSTGGVDQPQHF
CDR3nt: TGTGCCAGCAGCAACCGATCGTCTACGGGAGGAGTGGATCAGCCCCAGCATTTT

j_gene: TRBJ2-5
v_gene: TRBV19
d_gene: .
abundance: .
CDR3aa: CASSEFGKWAQYF
CDR3nt: TGTGCCAGTAGTGAGTTCGGAAAGTGGGCCCAGTACTTC

j_gene: TRBJ2-7
v_gene: TRBV29-1
d_gene: TRBD1
abundance: .
CDR3aa: CSAAGTDLTPSYEQYF
CDR3nt: TGCAGCGCCGCCGGGACAGACCTTACCCCCTCCTACGAGCAGTACTTC

j_gene: TRBJ2-7
v_gene: TRBV19
d_gene: TRBD1
abundance: .
CDR3aa: CASNQGASTYEQYF
CDR3nt: TGTGCCAGTAACCAGGGGGCGTCTACCTACGAGCAGTACTTC

j_gene: TRBJ1-5
v_gene: TRBV19
d_gene: .
abundance: once
CDR3aa: CASSIKGVRSNQPQHF
CDR3nt: TGTGCCAGTAGTATAAAGGGGGTTCGGAGCAATCAGCCCCAGCATTTT

j_gene: TRBJ2-7
v_gene: TRBV14
d_gene: .
abundance: .
CDR3aa: CASSQDFSANYEQYF
CDR3nt: TGTGCCAGCAGCCAAGATTTCAGCGCAAATTACGAGCAGTACTTC

j_gene: TRBJ1-1
v_gene: TRBV7-9
d_gene: TRBD1
abundance: .
CDR3aa: CASSLEGRGRGTEAFF
CDR3nt: TGTGCCAGCAGCTTAGAGGGCAGGGGGCGCGGGACTGAAGCTTTCTTT

j_gene: TRBJ2-7
v_gene: TRBV4-3
d_gene: .
abundance: .
CDR3aa: CASSLSLSDFAYEQYF
CDR3nt: TGCGCCAGCAGCTTAAGTCTTTCGGACTTCGCCTACGAGCAGTACTTC

j_gene: TRBJ2-7
v_gene: TRBV7-9
d_gene: .
abundance: once
CDR3aa: CASSFGGSGYEQYF
CDR3nt: TGTGCCAGCAGCTTTGGTGGGAGCGGCTACGAGCAGTACTTC

j_gene: TRBJ2-5
v_gene: TRBV7-9
d_gene: TRBD1
abundance: .
CDR3aa: CASSWTGEEETQYF
CDR3nt: TGTGCCAGCAGCTGGACAGGGGAGGAAGAGACCCAGTACTTC

j_gene: TRBJ2-5
v_gene: TRBV20-1
d_gene: TRBD2
abundance: .
CDR3aa: CRVAGQETQYF
CDR3nt: TGCAGGGTAGCGGGACAAGAGACCCAGTACTTC

j_gene: TRBJ2-7
v_gene: TRBV27
d_gene: .
abundance: .
CDR3aa: CASSFGAVSYEQYF
CDR3nt: TGTGCCAGCAGTTTTGGGGCCGTCTCCTACGAGCAGTACTTC

j_gene: TRBJ2-7
v_gene: TRBV25-1
d_gene: .
abundance: .
CDR3aa: CASSEAGYSYEQYF
CDR3nt: TGTGCCAGCAGTGAGGCTGGGTACTCCTACGAGCAGTACTTC

j_gene: TRBJ1-1
v_gene: TRBV6-5
d_gene: TRBD1
abundance: .
CDR3aa: CASRGTGMNTEAFF
CDR3nt: TGTGCCAGCAGAGGGACAGGGATGAACACTGAAGCTTTCTTT

j_gene: TRBJ1-2
v_gene: TRBV10-3
d_gene: TRBD1
abundance: .
CDR3aa: CASTRDRYGYTF
CDR3nt: TGTGCCTCAACCCGGGACAGGTATGGCTACACCTTC

j_gene: TRBJ2-2
v_gene: TRBV29-1
d_gene: .
abundance: .
CDR3aa: CSAGGAGNTGELFF
CDR3nt: TGCAGCGCTGGGGGAGCCGGGAACACCGGGGAGCTGTTTTTT

j_gene: TRBJ1-2
v_gene: TRBV4-2
d_gene: .
abundance: .
CDR3aa: CASSQDEGAEYGYTF
CDR3nt: TGTGCCAGCAGCCAAGACGAGGGCGCGGAGTATGGCTACACCTTC

j_gene: TRBJ2-7
v_gene: TRBV27
d_gene: .
abundance: .
CDR3aa: CASSLRGAGYEQYF
CDR3nt: TGTGCCAGCAGTTTAAGGGGCGCGGGGTACGAGCAGTACTTC

j_gene: TRBJ2-7
v_gene: TRBV6-1
d_gene: .
abundance: once
CDR3aa: CASSEASGRYEQYF
CDR3nt: TGTGCCAGCAGTGAAGCGAGCGGACGATACGAGCAGTACTTC